This TCR beta chain was obtained from a study of blood T cells in healthy people across ages. Notes on the study in general: Researchers judged that diversity estimates from one million T cells fell short of true values.

Then a second PCR, running roughly 7 to 11 cycles, was carried out with a sample-barcoded 5' primer and a J-beta primer mix. TCRdb passed the 5' RACE reads through MiXCR, listing each CDR3 protein once. The data show approximately 1.5 million distinct CDR3 sequences, with 30% to 40% seen just once and roughly 10% held by the top ten. The V end was cut by 4 bases, the J end by 1 base, with 8 bases between. Germline lookup yields CDR1 SQVTM and CDR2 ANQGSEA. This CDR3 has 13 residues. This clonotype was seen at least ten times. What it binds is not known. Sequenced material: blood. The chain recombines TRBV29-1 with TRBJ2-1; perhaps TRBD2 as D (5 bases). The origin of this receptor is a woman between 25 and 40 years old in good health. The CDR3 DNA is TGCAGCGTTGGGCCGGGGTCCTACAATGAGCAGTTCTTC. This codes for CSVGPGSYNEQFF.